The rows below give T cell receptor beta chains drawn from one sample of a study of T cell responses to AZD1222 COVID-19 vaccine. Clones were read by immunoSEQ multiplex PCR, and TCRdb kept only the in-frame ones, dropping some. Among more than 150,000 clones listed, about 90% were seen once. The source was peripheral blood, collected 28 days after the second AZD1222 dose. The receptors come from an adult who received the AZD1222 COVID-19 vaccine. The CDR3 runs from the conserved cysteine through the conserved F or W. Fields, in order: CDR3 DNA, CDR3 protein, clone size, V gene, J gene, D gene. D genes are given only for firm matches. Clone size appears in some rows only: once, few, many, or a class for an expanded clone.

TGTGCCAGCAGCCAGGGGGGCGGCAGTACTGAAGCTTTCTTT	CASSQGGGSTEAFF	-	TRBV3-1/TRBV3-2	TRBJ1-1	-
TGCGCCAGCAACCGGGGCTGGGGGGACACCGGGGAGCTGTTTTTT	CASNRGWGDTGELFF	-	TRBV5-1	TRBJ2-2	-
TGCGCCAGCAGTTCGACAGAGGAGGGTGGCTACACCTTC	CASSSTEEGGYTF	-	TRBV10-1	TRBJ1-2	-
TGTGCCAGCTCACCACTGACCCCCAGCAGGGTAATCCCCTCTGGGGCCAACGTCCTGACTTTC	CASSPLTPSRVIPSGANVLTF	-	TRBV18	TRBJ2-6	-
TGTGCCAGCAGCTTAGGTCCGCGAGATACGCAGTATTTT	CASSLGPRDTQYF	-	TRBV7-3	TRBJ2-3	-
TGCAGCGTTGACGAACCATTCGGCGGGAGCTCCTACAATGAGCAGTTCTTC	CSVDEPFGGSSYNEQFF	-	TRBV29-1	TRBJ2-1	TRBD2
TGCGCCAGCAGCCCGCTAGAACCCAACGTCCTGACTTTC	CASSPLEPNVLTF	once	TRBV5-1	TRBJ2-6	-
TGTGCCAGCAGTCCTTGGACAGACCGCTATGGCTACACCTTC	CASSPWTDRYGYTF	-	TRBV27	TRBJ1-2	-
TGTGCCAGTACCCCCCTGGGACAGGGGCCCTTTCAGCCCCAGCATTTT	CASTPLGQGPFQPQHF	once	TRBV19	TRBJ1-5	TRBD1
TGTGCCAGCAGCCAAAGAAATGTGGAACAGGGGGAGGGTGGCTACACCTTC	CASSQRNVEQGEGGYTF	-	TRBV3-1/TRBV3-2	TRBJ1-2	TRBD1
TGTGCCAGCAGCAGGGATGGAAACACCATATATTTT	CASSRDGNTIYF	-	TRBV25-1	TRBJ1-3	-
TGCGCCAGCCGGGTAGCGGTTAACAATGAGCAGTTCTTC	CASRVAVNNEQFF	-	TRBV5-1	TRBJ2-1	-
TGTGCCAGCAGCCCCGGGACTAGCGGAACAGATACGCAGTATTTT	CASSPGTSGTDTQYF	-	TRBV28	TRBJ2-3	TRBD2
TGTGCCAGCAGCCCCTGGGACAGTACGAACACCGGGGAGCTGTTTTTT	CASSPWDSTNTGELFF	-	TRBV9	TRBJ2-2	TRBD1
TGCGCCAGCAGCTTGGAACAGGATGATGGCTACACCTTC	CASSLEQDDGYTF	-	TRBV5-1	TRBJ1-2	-
TGTGCCAGCAGCCAAGATAGGGGCCGGTATGGCTACACCTTC	CASSQDRGRYGYTF	-	TRBV3-1/TRBV3-2	TRBJ1-2	-
TGTGCCAGCAGCCAAGATCGAGGCCAGGGTAATTCACCCCTCCACTTT	CASSQDRGQGNSPLHF	-	TRBV4-2	TRBJ1-6	-
TGTGCCAGCAGCCACGACACTGGGGCCGGCTACACCTTC	CASSHDTGAGYTF	-	TRBV3-1/TRBV3-2	TRBJ1-2	-